The 12 T cell receptor beta chains below come from one sample, sequenced in a study of CD8 T cells in ankylosing spondylitis. TCRdb analysed the 5' RACE reads with MiXCR anew, one entry per CDR3 protein. In the table there are about 340,000 distinct CDR3 sequences, 20% to 25% of which are singletons. Sequencing was carried out using blood, either unsorted or a sorted T cell fraction (not recorded which). These receptors were taken from a male donor with ankylosing spondylitis or in good health (not recorded which).

The J gene is TRBJ2-1, the V gene TRBV7-9; D assignment may be TRBD1 or TRBD2 (5 bases each). The CDR3 runs to 16 residues. The germline V gene encodes CDR1 SEHNR and CDR2 FQNEAQ (reference sequence). V was clipped by 1 base and J by 9 bases, with 19 bases between them. The CDR3 is CASSLGGPLGDGEQFF. CDR3 bases: TGTGCCAGCAGCTTAGGGGGACCCCTAGGGGATGGTGAGCAGTTCTTC.

Only a few counts were recorded for this clonotype. This chain links TRBV7-9 with TRBJ2-3; D is perhaps TRBD2 (5 bases). V gave up 0 bases and J gave up 8 bases, with 18 bases separating them. Per the germline V gene, CDR1 is SEHNR and CDR2 is FQNEAQ (reference sequence). This CDR3 comprises 16 residues. The CDR3 DNA reads TGTGCCAGCAGCTTAGCTAGCGCGGTTCGCGTAGGTACGCAGTATTTT. This codes for CASSLASAVRVGTQYF.

In this sample, this clonotype turned up a few times. This rearrangement joins TRBV5-6 to TRBJ2-7; no firm D call. CDR1 is SGHDT and CDR2 is YYEEEE in the germline V gene. Trimming removed 4 bases at V and 2 bases at J, with 16 bases between. This CDR3 has 15 residues. The CDR3 reads CASSPGPGATYEQYF. In nucleotides, the CDR3 is TGTGCCAGCAGCCCAGGACCGGGCGCCACCTACGAGCAGTACTTC.

This clonotype was seen a single time. This chain joins TRBV29-1 and TRBJ2-5, with D perhaps matching TRBD1 or TRBD2 (5 bases each). Germline V gene sequence: CDR1 SQVTM, CDR2 ANQGSEA. The germline V and J ends were trimmed by 4 bases and 3 bases, with 21 bases remaining between them. The CDR3 is made up of 16 amino acids. CDR3 DNA: TGCAGCGTTGTTCCGGAATTTATAGGGGACGAAGAGACCCAGTACTTC. Amino acids: CSVVPEFIGDEETQYF.

This clonotype occurred a few times. The chain carries TRBV12-3 or TRBV12-4 and TRBJ2-5; 7 nucleotides match TRBD1. CDR3 length: 15 amino acids. The V segment lost 5 bases and the J segment 6 bases; nucleotides outside the gene matches: 12. The CDR3 nucleotides read TGTGCCAGCAGTCCCCGCGACAGGGCGGAGAAGACCCAGTACTTC. Residues: CASSPRDRAEKTQYF.

The gene calls are TRBV2 and TRBJ2-2; perhaps TRBD2 as D (7 bases). The germline gives CDR1 SNHLY, CDR2 FYNNEI. The CDR3 consists of 17 residues. Deletions cut 7 bases from V and 3 bases from J, with 21 bases between. In nucleotides, the CDR3 is TGTGCCAGCACCGAGGGGGGCCTAGCGGACTACACCGGGGAGCTGTTTTTT. As protein: CASTEGGLADYTGELFF.

V and J are TRBV5-6 and TRBJ2-3, with 7 nucleotides matching TRBD1. The length of the CDR3 is 15 residues. Per germline, CDR1 SGHDT and CDR2 YYEEEE. V shed 2 bases and J 2 bases; nucleotides not matched to a gene: 5. This CDR3 reads CASSFAGTATDTQYF. The CDR3 DNA is TGTGCCAGCAGCTTCGCTGGGACAGCCACAGATACGCAGTATTTT.

In this sample, this clonotype turned up a few times. The CDR3 spells CAIRSGTEAFF. As DNA, the CDR3 is TGTGCCATCCGTTCGGGGACTGAAGCTTTCTTT. This chain connects TRBV12-3 or TRBV12-4 to TRBJ1-1, with D unresolved. The length of the CDR3 is 11 residues. The germline V and J ends were trimmed by 10 bases and 5 bases, with 11 bases remaining between them.

This clonotype was seen a handful of times. The CDR3 protein is CSASSDSSYEQYF. The CDR3 nucleotides read TGCAGTGCTAGTTCGGACAGCTCCTACGAGCAGTACTTC. This chain connects TRBV20-1 to TRBJ2-7, with D maybe TRBD1 (6 bases). The germline V gene has CDR1 DFQATT and CDR2 SNEGSKA (reference sequence). The germline V and J ends were trimmed by 3 bases and 0 bases, with 9 bases remaining between them. The CDR3 extends over 13 amino acids.

This clonotype has only a few counts. The chain carries TRBV4-2 and TRBJ2-2, with 10 bases identical to TRBD2. V gave up 3 bases and J gave up 7 bases; unmatched junction bases: 17. Germline-derived CDR1 and CDR2 are LGHNA and YNFKEQ. This CDR3 region has 19 residues. The CDR3, as DNA: TGTGCCAGCAGCCACCACGGTACCTTAGCGGGGGGAACTGACGGGGAGCTGTTTTTT. Protein: CASSHHGTLAGGTDGELFF.

In the case of this clonotype: One end of the junction fails to match germline, which may point to a read error. The chain links TRBV25-1 to TRBJ2-1; 9 bases line up with TRBD1. The length of the CDR3 is 14 residues. The germline V gene encodes CDR1 MGHDK and CDR2 SYGVNS. CDR3 nucleotides: TGTGCCAGTTATGGGACAGGGCTCTACAATGCGCAGTTCTTC. This encodes CASYGTGLYNAQFF.

The J gene is TRBJ2-7, the V gene TRBV12-3 or TRBV12-4; unclear D gene. The CDR3 has 11 residues. Trimming stripped 6 bases from V and 5 bases from J, with 8 bases between. In DNA, the CDR3 is TGTGCCAGCAGCCATGGTCACGAGCAGTACTTC. Its protein is CASSHGHEQYF.